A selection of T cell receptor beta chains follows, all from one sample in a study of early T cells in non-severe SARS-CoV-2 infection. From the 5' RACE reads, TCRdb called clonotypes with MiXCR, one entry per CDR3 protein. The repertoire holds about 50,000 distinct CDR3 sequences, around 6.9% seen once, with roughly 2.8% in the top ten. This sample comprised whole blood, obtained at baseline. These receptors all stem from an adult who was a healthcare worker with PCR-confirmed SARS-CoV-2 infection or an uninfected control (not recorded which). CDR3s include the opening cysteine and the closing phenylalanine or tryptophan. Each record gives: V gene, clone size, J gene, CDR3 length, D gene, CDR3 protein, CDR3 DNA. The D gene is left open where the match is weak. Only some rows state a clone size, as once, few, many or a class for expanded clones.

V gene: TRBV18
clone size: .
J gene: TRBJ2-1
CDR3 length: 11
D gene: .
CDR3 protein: CASSQQNEQFF
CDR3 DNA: TGTGCCAGCTCACAACAGAATGAGCAGTTCTTC

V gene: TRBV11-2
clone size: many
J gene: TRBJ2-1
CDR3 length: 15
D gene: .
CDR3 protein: CASSFPGRTYNEQFF
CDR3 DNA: TGTGCCAGCAGCTTTCCGGGACGGACCTACAATGAGCAGTTCTTC

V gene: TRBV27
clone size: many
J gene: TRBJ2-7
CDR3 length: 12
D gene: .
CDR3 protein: CASSAPSYEQYF
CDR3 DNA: TGTGCCAGCAGCGCCCCCTCCTACGAGCAGTACTTC

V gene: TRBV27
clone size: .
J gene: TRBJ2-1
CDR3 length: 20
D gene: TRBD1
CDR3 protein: CASSTLILSHGTGTGDEQFF
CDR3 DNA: TGTGCCAGCAGCACTTTAATACTTTCCCACGGGACAGGCACCGGGGATGAGCAGTTCTTC

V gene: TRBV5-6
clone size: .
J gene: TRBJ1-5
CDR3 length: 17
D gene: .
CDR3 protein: CASTTTTGRAGNQPQHF
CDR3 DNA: TGTGCCAGCACGACTACGACAGGTAGAGCGGGCAATCAGCCCCAGCATTTT

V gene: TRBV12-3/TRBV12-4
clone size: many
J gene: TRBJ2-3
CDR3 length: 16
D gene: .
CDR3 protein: CASSSNDLISTDTQYF
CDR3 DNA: TGTGCCAGCAGTTCCAATGATCTGATTAGCACAGATACGCAGTATTTT

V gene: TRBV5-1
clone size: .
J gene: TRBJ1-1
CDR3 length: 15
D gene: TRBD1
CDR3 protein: CASSYGTGVNTEAFF
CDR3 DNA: TGCGCCAGCAGCTATGGGACAGGGGTGAACACTGAAGCTTTCTTT

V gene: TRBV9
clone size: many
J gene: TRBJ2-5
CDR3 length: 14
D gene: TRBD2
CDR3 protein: CASSAGTSTQTQYF
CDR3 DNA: TGTGCCAGCAGCGCCGGGACTAGCACGCAGACCCAGTACTTC

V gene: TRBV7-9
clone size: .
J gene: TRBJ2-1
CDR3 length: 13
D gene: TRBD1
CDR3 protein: CASSRDRYNEQFF
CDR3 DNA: TGTGCCAGCAGCCGGGACAGATACAATGAGCAGTTCTTC

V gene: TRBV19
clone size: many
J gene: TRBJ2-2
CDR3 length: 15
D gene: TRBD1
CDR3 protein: CAAKAGQGAVGELFF
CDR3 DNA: TGTGCCGCCAAAGCCGGACAGGGTGCCGTCGGGGAGCTGTTTTTT

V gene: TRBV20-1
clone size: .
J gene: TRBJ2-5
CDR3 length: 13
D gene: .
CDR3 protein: CSVNRGAQETQYF
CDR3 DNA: TGCAGTGTTAATCGGGGGGCTCAAGAGACCCAGTACTTC

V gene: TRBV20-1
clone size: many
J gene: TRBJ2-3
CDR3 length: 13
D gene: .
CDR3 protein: CSATALRLDTQYF
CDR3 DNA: TGCAGTGCCACCGCTCTTCGGCTTGATACGCAGTATTTT

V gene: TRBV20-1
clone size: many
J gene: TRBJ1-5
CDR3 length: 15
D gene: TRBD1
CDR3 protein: CSATPATGANQPQHF
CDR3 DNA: TGCAGTGCAACCCCGGCTACAGGGGCCAATCAGCCCCAGCATTTT

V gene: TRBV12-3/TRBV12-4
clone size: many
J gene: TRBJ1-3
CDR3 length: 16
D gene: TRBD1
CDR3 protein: CASSLGGQGFGNTIYF
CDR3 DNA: TGTGCCAGCAGTTTAGGGGGACAGGGATTTGGAAACACCATATATTTT

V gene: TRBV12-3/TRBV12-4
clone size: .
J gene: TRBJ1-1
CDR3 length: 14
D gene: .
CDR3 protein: CASSFGRDRYEAFF
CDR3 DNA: TGTGCCAGCAGTTTCGGCAGGGACCGTTATGAAGCTTTCTTT

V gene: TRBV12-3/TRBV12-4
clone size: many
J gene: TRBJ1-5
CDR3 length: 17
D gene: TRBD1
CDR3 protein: CASRTGTGAVSNQPQHF
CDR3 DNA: TGTGCCAGCAGGACCGGGACAGGGGCGGTTAGCAATCAGCCCCAGCATTTT

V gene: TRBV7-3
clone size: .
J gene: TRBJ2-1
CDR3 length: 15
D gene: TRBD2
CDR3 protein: CASSPSGGSRNEQFF
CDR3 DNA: TGTGCCAGCAGCCCCTCGGGGGGGAGCCGAAATGAGCAGTTCTTC

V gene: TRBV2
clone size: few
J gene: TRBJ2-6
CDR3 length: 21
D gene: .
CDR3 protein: CASSGARAMWMSFSGANVLTF
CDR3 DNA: TGTGCCAGCAGTGGGGCCAGGGCCATGTGGATGTCATTCTCTGGGGCCAACGTCCTGACTTTC

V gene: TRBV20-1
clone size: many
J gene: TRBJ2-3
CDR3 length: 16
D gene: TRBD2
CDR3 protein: CSASLDSGGRTDTQYF
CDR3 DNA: TGCAGTGCTAGCTTAGACAGCGGGGGCAGGACAGATACGCAGTATTTT

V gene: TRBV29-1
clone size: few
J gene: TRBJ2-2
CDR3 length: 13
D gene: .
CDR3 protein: CSVDRGNTGELFF
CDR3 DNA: TGCAGCGTTGATCGGGGGAACACCGGGGAGCTGTTTTTT

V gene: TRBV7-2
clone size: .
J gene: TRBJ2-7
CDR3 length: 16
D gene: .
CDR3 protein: CASSLALRPNPTKQYF
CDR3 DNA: TGTGCCAGCAGCTTAGCGCTCAGGCCCAACCCAACGAAGCAGTACTTC

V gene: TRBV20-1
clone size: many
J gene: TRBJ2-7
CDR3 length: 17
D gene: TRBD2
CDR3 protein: CSAGGTSGGAHSYEQYF
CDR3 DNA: TGCAGTGCCGGAGGGACTAGCGGGGGGGCCCACTCCTACGAGCAGTACTTC

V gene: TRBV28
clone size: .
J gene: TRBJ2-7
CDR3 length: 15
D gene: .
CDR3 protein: CASGGSGGGPYEQYF
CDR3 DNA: TGTGCCAGCGGGGGCTCCGGGGGCGGGCCCTACGAGCAGTACTTC

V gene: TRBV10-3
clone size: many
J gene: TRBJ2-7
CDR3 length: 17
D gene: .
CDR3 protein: CATYSDPGGASNYEQYF
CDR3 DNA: TGTGCCACGTACAGCGACCCTGGGGGCGCCAGTAACTACGAGCAGTACTTC

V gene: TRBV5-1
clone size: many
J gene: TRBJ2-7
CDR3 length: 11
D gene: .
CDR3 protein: CASSVHYEQYF
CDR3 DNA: TGCGCCAGCAGCGTTCACTACGAGCAGTACTTC

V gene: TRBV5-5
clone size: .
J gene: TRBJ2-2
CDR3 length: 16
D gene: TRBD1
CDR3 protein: CASSSLRQGGTGELFF
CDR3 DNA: TGTGCCAGCAGCAGCTTACGACAGGGGGGCACCGGGGAGCTGTTTTTT

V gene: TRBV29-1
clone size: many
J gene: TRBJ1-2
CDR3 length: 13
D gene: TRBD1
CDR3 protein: CSVAQGANYGYTF
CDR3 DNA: TGCAGCGTTGCACAGGGGGCGAACTATGGCTACACCTTC

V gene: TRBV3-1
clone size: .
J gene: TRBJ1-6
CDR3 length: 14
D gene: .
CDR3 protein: CASSPSWGNSPLHF
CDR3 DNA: TGTGCCAGCAGCCCATCGTGGGGTAATTCACCCCTCCACTTT

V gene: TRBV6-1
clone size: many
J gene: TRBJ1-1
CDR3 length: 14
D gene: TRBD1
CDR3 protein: CASSDTGVDTEAFF
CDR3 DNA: TGTGCCAGCAGCGATACAGGGGTAGACACTGAAGCTTTCTTT

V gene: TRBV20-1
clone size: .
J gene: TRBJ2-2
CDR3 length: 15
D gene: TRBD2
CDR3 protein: CSASPGGANTGELFF
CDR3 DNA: TGCAGTGCTAGCCCTGGGGGGGCGAACACCGGGGAGCTGTTTTTT

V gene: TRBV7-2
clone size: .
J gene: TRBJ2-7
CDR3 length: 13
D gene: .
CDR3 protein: CASSTQGHYEQYF
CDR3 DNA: TGTGCCAGCAGCACTCAGGGCCACTACGAGCAGTACTTC

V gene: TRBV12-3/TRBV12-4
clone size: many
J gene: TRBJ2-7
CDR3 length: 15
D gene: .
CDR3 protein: CASSLIPIGHSEQYF
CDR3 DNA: TGTGCCAGCAGTTTAATTCCCATCGGGCACTCCGAGCAGTACTTC

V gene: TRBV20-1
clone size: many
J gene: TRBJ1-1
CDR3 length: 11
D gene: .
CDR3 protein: CSARRGDEAFF
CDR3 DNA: TGCAGTGCTAGAAGGGGAGACGAAGCTTTCTTT

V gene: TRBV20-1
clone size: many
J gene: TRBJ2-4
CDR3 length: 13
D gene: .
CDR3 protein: CSARVDAKNIQYF
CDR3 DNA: TGCAGTGCTAGAGTCGATGCCAAAAACATTCAGTACTTC

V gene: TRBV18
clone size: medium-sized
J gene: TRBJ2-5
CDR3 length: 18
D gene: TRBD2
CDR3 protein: CASSPLISPAGAEETQYF
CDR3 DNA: TGTGCCAGCTCACCACTGATTAGCCCAGCGGGGGCGGAGGAGACCCAGTACTTC

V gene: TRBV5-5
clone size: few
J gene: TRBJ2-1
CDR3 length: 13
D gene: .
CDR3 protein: CASSLATGHEQFF
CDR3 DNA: TGTGCCAGCAGCTTGGCGACAGGCCATGAGCAGTTCTTC